The rows below give T cell receptor beta chains drawn from one sample of a study of cytomegalovirus exposure and HLA in healthy donors. Sequencing was performed with immunoSEQ multiplex PCR; in TCRdb, only in-frame clones are kept and a portion is missing. The table lists more than 120,000 clones, about nine tenths of them singletons. The sample taken for sequencing was PBMCs. The source of these receptors is a man aged 18 to 29 in good health and CMV-seropositive. CDR3s include the opening cysteine and the closing phenylalanine or tryptophan. The order of the fields is J gene, V gene, D gene, clone size, CDR3 protein, CDR3 DNA. D genes are given only for firm matches. Clone size appears in some rows only: once, few, many, or a class for an expanded clone.

TRBJ2-1	TRBV5-6	-	-	CASSSHVREQFF	TGTGCCAGCAGCTCCCATGTCAGGGAGCAGTTCTTC
TRBJ2-7	TRBV5-1	TRBD1	-	CASSLTGTAYEQYF	TGCGCCAGCAGCCTAACCGGGACAGCCTACGAGCAGTACTTC
TRBJ2-7	TRBV14	-	few	CASSQEWGPTYEQYF	TGTGCCAGCAGCCAAGAATGGGGGCCTACCTACGAGCAGTACTTC
TRBJ2-5	TRBV2	TRBD1	-	CASRDRAHQETQYF	TGTGCCAGCAGGGACAGGGCCCACCAAGAGACCCAGTACTTC
TRBJ2-2	TRBV6-5	-	-	CASSFAMNTGELFF	TGTGCCAGCAGCTTCGCGATGAACACCGGGGAGCTGTTTTTT
TRBJ1-1	TRBV5-1	-	-	CASSLGGGVEAFF	TGCGCCAGCAGCTTAGGGGGAGGGGTTGAAGCTTTCTTT
TRBJ1-1	TRBV5-1	-	-	CASSTLEGVGEAFF	TGCGCCAGCAGCACACTAGAGGGAGTGGGTGAAGCTTTCTTT
TRBJ1-5	TRBV27	TRBD1	few	CASRARGQGRHQPQHF	TGTGCCAGCAGAGCTAGGGGGCAGGGGAGGCATCAGCCCCAGCATTTT
TRBJ2-7	TRBV6-5	-	-	CASRVSSRRFYEQYF	TGTGCCAGCAGGGTAAGTTCCCGGCGGTTCTACGAGCAGTACTTC
TRBJ1-3	TRBV19	-	-	CASRTGVASGNTIYF	TGTGCCAGTAGGACGGGGGTCGCCTCTGGAAACACCATATATTTT
TRBJ2-3	TRBV4-1	-	-	CASSQGQRWTSTDTQYF	TGCGCCAGCAGCCAAGGGCAGCGGTGGACTAGCACAGATACGCAGTATTTT
TRBJ2-7	TRBV4-1	TRBD1	-	CASSQLPGQGSTEQYF	TGCGCCAGCAGCCAATTACCGGGACAGGGTAGCACAGAGCAGTACTTC
TRBJ2-7	TRBV5-1	-	-	CASSLGPPSSYEQYF	TGCGCCAGCAGCTTGGGGCCACCCAGCTCCTACGAGCAGTACTTC
TRBJ1-2	TRBV6-1	-	-	CASSQGAGATGYTF	TGTGCCAGCAGTCAAGGGGCAGGGGCGACTGGCTACACCTTC
TRBJ2-1	TRBV7-9	TRBD2	-	CASSGPGTSGGSSYNEQFF	TGTGCCAGCAGCGGCCCCGGGACTAGCGGGGGAAGCTCCTACAATGAGCAGTTCTTC
TRBJ2-2	TRBV30	TRBD1	-	CAWSVRRTGDTGELFF	TGTGCCTGGAGTGTACGGAGGACAGGGGACACCGGGGAGCTGTTTTTT
TRBJ1-1	TRBV20-1	-	-	CSAPGLREAFF	TGCAGTGCCCCGGGGTTAAGAGAAGCTTTCTTT
TRBJ1-1	TRBV6-4	TRBD1	-	CASSPGGWGTEAFF	TGTGCCAGCAGCCCAGGGGGCTGGGGCACTGAAGCTTTCTTT
TRBJ1-6	TRBV6-5	-	-	CASSPERSYNSPLHF	TGTGCCAGCAGTCCAGAGAGGTCCTATAATTCACCCCTCCACTTT
TRBJ2-4	TRBV28	-	-	CATKGHQNIQYF	TGTGCCACTAAGGGACACCAGAACATTCAGTACTTC
TRBJ1-2	TRBV28	TRBD1	few	CASRYGQGRGYTF	TGTGCCAGCAGGTACGGACAGGGGCGAGGCTACACCTTC
TRBJ2-7	TRBV29-1	-	-	CSVSVYEQYF	TGCAGCGTTTCCGTTTACGAGCAGTACTTC
TRBJ1-1	TRBV5-6	-	-	CASSLRRTEAFF	TGTGCCAGCAGCCTACGTCGCACTGAAGCTTTCTTT
TRBJ1-1	TRBV11-3	-	-	CASSFTQGTEAFF	TGTGCCAGCAGCTTTACCCAGGGCACTGAAGCTTTCTTT
TRBJ1-5	TRBV19	-	once	CASSTSKGGQQPQHF	TGTGCCAGTAGTACAAGCAAAGGGGGTCAGCAGCCCCAGCATTTT
TRBJ2-1	TRBV4-2	-	once	CASSPKSGAASSYNEQFF	TGTGCCAGCAGCCCAAAGAGTGGAGCGGCCAGCTCCTACAATGAGCAGTTCTTC
TRBJ1-1	TRBV5-1	-	-	CASSLGPERNTEAFF	TGCGCCAGCAGCTTGGGGCCTGAAAGGAACACTGAAGCTTTCTTT